This entry is about one T cell receptor beta chain. Synthetic TCR analog templates were added to each PCR reaction. Repertoires were generated with immunoSEQ multiplex PCR, while TCRdb's copy carries only in-frame clones and drops some. This repertoire shows around 56,000 clones, around 84% found once; its top ten account for approximately 2.9%. The entry originates in a study of PD-L1 blockade in urothelial cancer. For the study at large: Blood was tested 3 weeks (second dose) and 6 weeks into treatment.

Urothelial carcinoma affected the patients, and it was locally advanced or metastatic. V lost 5 bases, J lost 1 base, and 7 bases stayed unmatched. The CDR3 has 15 amino acids. Germline values: CDR1 SGHTA, CDR2 FQGNSA. The chain is built from TRBV7-2 and TRBJ1-1, with 7 bases identical to TRBD1. This receptor was obtained from a man in his fifties or sixties with urothelial cancer. Sample: PBMCs, taken around atezolizumab (anti-PD-L1) treatment. CDR3 protein: CASSPQGQANTEAFF. CDR3 sequence (DNA): TGTGCCAGCAGCCCCCAAGGACAGGCGAACACTGAAGCTTTCTTT.